Sequencing of this T cell receptor beta chain was carried out in a study of blood T cell repertoires in COVID-19 (dated by TCRdb to 2020 to 2022). Concerning the study at large: Samples from collaborators originated in the United States, Italy and Spain and spanned both the acute and convalescent phases of COVID-19. The prospective study material was composed of cDNA or gDNA derived from T cells, B-cell-depleted T cells, or PBMCs. Deeply sampled blood TCRbeta repertoires from subjects exposed to, actively infected with, or recovered from COVID-19 were included in the dataset. A freely available public database, intended as a resource for researchers studying the immune response to SARS-CoV-2, is where the repertoires were released. The samples were drawn from two sources: the first 160 participants of the ongoing ImmuneRACE study, and 950 to 1,500 subjects contributed by 6 global collaborators. Sample metadata almost always included a de-identified subject ID, COVID-19 status, age in years and sex. Where HLA class I and class II types were available, the types were taken from metadata supplied by the sample provider, not from assay-based typing. Study-level results and caveats: The quantity of clinical and demographic metadata differed by source and by participant and was supplied without curation.

From its cysteine to its phenylalanine, the CDR3 spans 14 amino acids. This entry keeps only the CDR3 DNA: 42 bases, framed from base 1. For this chain, trimming is 4 bases at the V end and 8 bases at the J end, and the number of junction bases without a gene match is 10. CDR1 and CDR2 (LGHDT, YNNKEL) derive from the germline V gene (reference sequence). The immunoSEQ Assay, a bias-controlled multiplex PCR, was used to amplify TCRbeta CDR3 regions from genomic DNA. The authors processed their data as follows. The number of nucleated cells in each sample was estimated from the amplification of reference gene primers within the assay. Sequence reads were collapsed and filtered to measure the absolute abundance of every unique TCRbeta CDR3 rearrangement. Productive Simpson clonality was computed per sample as the square root of Simpson's diversity index over productive rearrangements. As stored in TCRdb, this immuneACCESS dataset retains in-frame rearrangements with V and J assigned. A fraction of the clones does not appear; measured against another copy, unresolved V genes explain less than half of the discrepancy, and the remainder lacks a known reason. V, J and clone size were drawn from that table, and D and trimming were deduced from the DNA. Here the sample has roughly 290,000 clones; around 82% occur a single time. Together, the top ten hold about 1% of the sample.

As to this clone: Its antigen remains undetermined. Base qualities are not recorded, but no much larger clone differs from it by a single base.

In Seattle, one collaborating source enrolled patients while the infection was active and tracked those patients longitudinally over the course of disease. Collaborating institutions collected whole blood in K2EDTA tubes following their own protocols. For TCRbeta analysis, collaborator samples were shipped as frozen whole blood, as isolated PBMCs, or as DNA extracted from either sample type. The chain couples TRBV3-1 (or the pseudogene TRBV3-2) to TRBJ1-2, with 7 bases aligning to TRBD1. This receptor was taken from a human donor with COVID-19, enrolled during active disease. The donor label of this sample is uncertain. The sample taken for sequencing was peripheral blood. The CDR3 region has the sequence CASSRQQGSDGYTF. The DNA sequence is TGTGCCAGCAGCCGCCAACAGGGGTCGGACGGCTACACCTTC.